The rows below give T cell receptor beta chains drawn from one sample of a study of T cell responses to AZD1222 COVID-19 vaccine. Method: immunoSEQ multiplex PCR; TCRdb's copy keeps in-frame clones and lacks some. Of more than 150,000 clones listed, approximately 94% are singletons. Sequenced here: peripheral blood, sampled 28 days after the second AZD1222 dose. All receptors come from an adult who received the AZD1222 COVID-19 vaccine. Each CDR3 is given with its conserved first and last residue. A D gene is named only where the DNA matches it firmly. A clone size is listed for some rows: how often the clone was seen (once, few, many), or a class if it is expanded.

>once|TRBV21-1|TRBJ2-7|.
TGTGCCAGCAGCAATCTCGGAGGACTGAAAACCTCTAGGGGCTACGAGCAGTACTTC
CASSNLGGLKTSRGYEQYF
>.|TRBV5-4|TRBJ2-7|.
TGTGCCAGCAGCCCCAACCTGAAGGACGAGCAGTACTTC
CASSPNLKDEQYF
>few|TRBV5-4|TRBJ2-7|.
TGTGCCAGCAACCGGGACACCGGCTATGCCGAGCAGTACTTC
CASNRDTGYAEQYF
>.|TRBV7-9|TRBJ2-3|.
TGTGCCAGCAGTCTCCCGGCTGGAGGGAGCACAGATACGCAGTATTTT
CASSLPAGGSTDTQYF
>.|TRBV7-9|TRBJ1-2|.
TGTGCCAGCAGCTTAGCCCGGAGGGAGTGGGATGGCTACACCTTC
CASSLARREWDGYTF
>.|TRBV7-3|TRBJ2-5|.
TGTGCCAGCAGCCCCTACCACCACGAGACCCAGTACTTC
CASSPYHHETQYF
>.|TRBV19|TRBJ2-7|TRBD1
TGTGCCAGTAGTCCAGGACAGGGCTGGTACGAGCAGTACTTC
CASSPGQGWYEQYF
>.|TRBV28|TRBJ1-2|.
TGTGCCAGCAGGAAGAGTGGCTACACCTTC
CASRKSGYTF
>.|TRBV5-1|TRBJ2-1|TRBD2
TGCGCCAGCAGCTTGGGACTAGCGGGTTACAATGAGCAGTTCTTC
CASSLGLAGYNEQFF
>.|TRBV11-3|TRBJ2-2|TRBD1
TGTGCCAGCAGCCCTCGGACAGGGACCGGGGAGCTGTTTTTT
CASSPRTGTGELFF
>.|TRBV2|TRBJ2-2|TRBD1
TGTGCCAGCAGTTATACCGGGACAGGGTCCGGGGAGCTGTTTTTT
CASSYTGTGSGELFF
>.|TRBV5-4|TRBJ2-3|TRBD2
TGTGCCAGCAGCTTGGGCGTGAGCGGGATCAGGAGAGATACGCAGTATTTT
CASSLGVSGIRRDTQYF
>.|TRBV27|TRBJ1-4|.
TGTGCCAGCAGTTTCCTGAGACAGGCTAATGAAAAACTGTTTTTT
CASSFLRQANEKLFF
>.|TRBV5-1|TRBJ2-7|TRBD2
TGCGCCAGCAGCTACCAAGCGGGAGTCCCGGGGGAGCAGTACTTC
CASSYQAGVPGEQYF
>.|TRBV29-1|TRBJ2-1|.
TGCAGCGTTGATGGATACAATGAGCAGTTCTTC
CSVDGYNEQFF
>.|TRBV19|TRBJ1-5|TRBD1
TGTGCCAGTAACAAAGGGGGACAGGGAGTCAATCAGCCCCAGCATTTT
CASNKGGQGVNQPQHF
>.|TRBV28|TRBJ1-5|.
TGTGCCAGCAGTTTCAGTCTAGGGGTCAATCAGCCCCAGCATTTT
CASSFSLGVNQPQHF
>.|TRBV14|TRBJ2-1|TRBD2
TGTGCCAGCAGACCAGCGGGAGTTAGCTCCTACAATGAGCAGTTCTTC
CASRPAGVSSYNEQFF
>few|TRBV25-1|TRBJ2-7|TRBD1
TGTGCCAGTACAGGACAGGAGTCCTACGAGCAGTACTTC
CASTGQESYEQYF
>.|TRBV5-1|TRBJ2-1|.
TGCGCCAGCAGCTCTCAGCAGGGGGGGATGAATGAGCAGTTCTTC
CASSSQQGGMNEQFF
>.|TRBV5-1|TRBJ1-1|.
TGCGCCAGCAGCTTGGGGACGGTGAACACTGAAGCTTTCTTT
CASSLGTVNTEAFF
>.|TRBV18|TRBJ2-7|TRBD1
TGTGCCAGCTCACCACCTTGGACAGGGGGAGCATACGAGCAGTACTTC
CASSPPWTGGAYEQYF
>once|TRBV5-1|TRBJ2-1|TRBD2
TGCGCCAGCAGCTTGGCCATAGGGAGGGTCGGTGAGCAGTTCTTC
CASSLAIGRVGEQFF
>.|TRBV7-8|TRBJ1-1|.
TGTGCCAGCAGCAATAGTAGGGATATGAACACTGAAGCTTTCTTT
CASSNSRDMNTEAFF
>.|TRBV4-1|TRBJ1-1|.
TGCGCCAGCAGCCAAGTAGTTACAGGGAAGAACACTGAAGCTTTCTTT
CASSQVVTGKNTEAFF
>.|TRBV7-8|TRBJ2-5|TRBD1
TGTGCCAGCAGCTTAACGCCGACAGGGCCCAGGGAAGAGACCCAGTACTTC
CASSLTPTGPREETQYF
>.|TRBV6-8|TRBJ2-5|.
TGTGCCAGCAGGCAGCTGACAGAAAGCCCCGAGACCCAGTACTTC
CASRQLTESPETQYF
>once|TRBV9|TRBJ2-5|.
TGTGCCAGCAGCTCAGGGGGGGGCCAAGAGACCCAGTACTTC
CASSSGGGQETQYF
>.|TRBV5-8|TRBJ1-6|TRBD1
TGTGCCAGCAGCGGCGGCTCCGGGACAGGATCACCCCTCCACTTT
CASSGGSGTGSPLHF
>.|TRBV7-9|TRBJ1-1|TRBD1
TGTGCCAGCAGCTGGGGACAGGGGGCGCGGGACACTGAAGCTTTCTTT
CASSWGQGARDTEAFF
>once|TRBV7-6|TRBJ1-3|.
TGTGCCAGCAGCCCGTCGGGAAACACCATATATTTT
CASSPSGNTIYF
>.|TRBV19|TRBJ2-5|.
TGTGCCAGTAGTATGCGCCCCGGCGGGACCCAGTACTTC
CASSMRPGGTQYF
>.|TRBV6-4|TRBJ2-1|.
TGTGCCAGCAGTGTCCTCGGAGGCTCCTACAATGAGCAGTTCTTC
CASSVLGGSYNEQFF
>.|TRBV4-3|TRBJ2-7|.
TGCGCCAGCAGCCAAGATTTAACCCAGTGGTACGAGCAGTACTTC
CASSQDLTQWYEQYF
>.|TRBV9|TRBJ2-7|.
TGTGCCAGCAGCGTGGGAGGGGGACTGCCCTACGAGCAGTACTTC
CASSVGGGLPYEQYF
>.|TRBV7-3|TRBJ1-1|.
TGTGCCAGCAGCTTAACAGGGGGACGGATGAACACTGAAGCTTTCTTT
CASSLTGGRMNTEAFF
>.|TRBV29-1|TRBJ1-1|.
TGCAGCGTTGAAGCCTCATTCGGCACTGAAGCTTTCTTT
CSVEASFGTEAFF
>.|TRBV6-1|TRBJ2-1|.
TGTGCCAGCAGTGAACTTAGGGATGAGCAGTTCTTC
CASSELRDEQFF
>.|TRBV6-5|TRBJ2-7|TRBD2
TGTGCCAGCAGGGGACTAGCGGGCCGATACGAGCAGTACTTC
CASRGLAGRYEQYF
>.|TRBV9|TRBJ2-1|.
TGTGCCAGCAGCCCCGGGGGAACGTCCTACAATGAGCAGTTCTTC
CASSPGGTSYNEQFF
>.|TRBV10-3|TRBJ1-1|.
TGTGCCATCAGTGAGGAACAGGGATATACTGAAGCTTTCTTT
CAISEEQGYTEAFF
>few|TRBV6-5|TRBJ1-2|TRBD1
TGTGCCAGCACCGAGGACCGACAGGGTTGCGGCTACACCTTC
CASTEDRQGCGYTF
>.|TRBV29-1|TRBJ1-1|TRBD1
TGCAGCGTTGAAGGACAGGGTCTGACTGAAGCTTTCTTT
CSVEGQGLTEAFF
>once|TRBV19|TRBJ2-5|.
TGTGCCAGTAGTATGGCAGGGAAAGAGACCCAGTACTTC
CASSMAGKETQYF
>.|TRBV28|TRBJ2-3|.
TGTGCCAGCAGTTTAGACGCCCTGGGGGGCACTACTGGAGGAGATACGCAGTATTTT
CASSLDALGGTTGGDTQYF
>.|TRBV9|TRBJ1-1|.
TGTGCCAGCAGCCCGGACGGGGACACTGAAGCTTTCTTT
CASSPDGDTEAFF
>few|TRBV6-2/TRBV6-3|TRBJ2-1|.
TGTGCCAGCAGTTACTCGGACAACAATGAGCAGTTCTTC
CASSYSDNNEQFF
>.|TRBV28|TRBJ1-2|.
TGTGCCAGCAAGTCTTCGAAGTGGTCTCTGCGGTATGGCTACACCTTC
CASKSSKWSLRYGYTF
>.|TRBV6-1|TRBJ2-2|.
TGTGCCAGCAGTGAAGAAGGACTTATTTACGCGAACACCGGGGAGCTGTTTTTT
CASSEEGLIYANTGELFF
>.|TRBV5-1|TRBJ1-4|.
TGCGCCAGCAGCCGGGGACCTGAAGCGGAAGAAAAACTGTTTTTT
CASSRGPEAEEKLFF
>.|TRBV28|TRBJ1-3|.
TGTGCCAGCAGTTTACTCGGAGGTGGGCGTCGAAACACCATATATTTT
CASSLLGGGRRNTIYF
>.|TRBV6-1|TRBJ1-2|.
TGTGCCAGCAGTGAAAGGGGCACCTATGGCTACACCTTC
CASSERGTYGYTF
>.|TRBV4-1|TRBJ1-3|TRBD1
TGCGCCAGCAGCCAAGCAGGGGGCGAAAACACCATATATTTT
CASSQAGGENTIYF
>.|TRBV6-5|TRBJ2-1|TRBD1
TGTGCCAGCAGTTCGGGACAGGAGCAGTTCTTC
CASSSGQEQFF
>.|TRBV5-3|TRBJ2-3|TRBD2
TGTGCCAGAAGCAGAGACAGAAGCCCGGGACTAGGGTGCCCAGATACGCAGTATTTT
CARSRDRSPGLGCPDTQYF
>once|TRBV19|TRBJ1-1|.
TGTGCCAGTAGTACGAGCGGTGGGGGGGCTGAAGCTTTCTTT
CASSTSGGGAEAFF
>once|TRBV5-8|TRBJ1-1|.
TGTGCCAGCATCTGGATTGCAGGAACTGAAGCTTTCTTT
CASIWIAGTEAFF
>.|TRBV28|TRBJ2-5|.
TGTGCCAGCAGTTCACCCCCCTGGAGGGGGCGTAGGGAGACCCAGTACTTC
CASSSPPWRGRRETQYF
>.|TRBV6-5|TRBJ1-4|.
TGTGCCAGCAGTTACGTATCAACTAATGAAAAACTGTTTTTT
CASSYVSTNEKLFF
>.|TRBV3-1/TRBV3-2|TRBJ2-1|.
TGTGCCAGCAGGTCCATATCTAGTTATGAGCAGTTCTTC
CASRSISSYEQFF